This TCR beta chain was sequenced for a study of cytomegalovirus exposure and HLA in healthy donors (dated by TCRdb to the late 2010s). About the full investigation: The 666 repertoires of the first cohort and the roughly 110 validation repertoires were produced on the same platform, according to a later analysis. To predict cytomegalovirus infection status, the study combined high-throughput TCR immunosequencing, statistical association of individual TCRs with disease status, and machine learning. A separate validation cohort of more than 100 different subjects was used in addition to the 666-subject first cohort. The study was designed to test whether signatures of past pathogen exposure could be identified by cataloging public T cell receptors.

On this clone itself: Its antigen is not yet known. No much larger clonotype is one base removed from it; base qualities were not supplied.

Donors formed part of the validation cohort, which comprised 120 subjects and was distinct from the first cohort of under 750 subjects. The study at large found these results: In vitro tests confirmed that a few of the cytomegalovirus-associated TCR beta chains recognize cytomegalovirus antigens. Most TCR sequences were seen in very few donors, while some public TCRs were found in many individuals. Cytomegalovirus status was reported to be diagnosed by the classifier with high specificity and sensitivity in both the original and validation cohorts. A later analysis found that TCRs clustered in the first cohort also tended to co-occur in the approximately 120 validation repertoires, with 94% of cluster scores above 0. In the study, roughly 160 TCR beta chains were listed as associated with cytomegalovirus. All 120 or so repertoires were used to score co-occurrence in the validation cohort in a later analysis, because that analysis had no HLA typing for the cohort. According to the authors, the approach could potentially be generalized to other disease states and immunological phenotypes.

Library creation used the immunoSEQ multiplex PCR assay. Per the source publication's procedure: A statistical classification framework was built to diagnose cytomegalovirus status from the catalog of TCR beta chain sequences. In TCRdb, the immuneACCESS table is reduced to in-frame sequences with V and J assigned. These tables do not hold every clone; where another copy was compared, an unresolved V gene accounts for under half, and the others remain unexplained. V, J and clone size were drawn from that table, and D and trimming were deduced from the DNA. A total of 45,000 to 65,000 clones appear in this sample, 80% to 95% of them only once. The ten largest clones represent less than 4% of the sample. CDR1 and CDR2 are read off the germline V gene as MNHEY and SVGAGI. Trimmed from V: 0 bases; trimmed from J: 2 bases; junction bases lacking a gene match: 4. The CDR3 measures 16 amino acids from cysteine to phenylalanine. Only the CDR3 portion is preserved as DNA: 48 bases, with reading frame beginning at the first base.

The sequence was obtained from a man in his late teens or twenties in good health and CMV-seronegative. Here the chain combines TRBV6-5 and TRBJ2-1, and TRBD2 aligns with 7 junction nucleotides. Sequencing input: PBMCs. The sequence in DNA is TGTGCCAGCAGTTACTCTGAACTAGCGCCCTACAATGAGCAGTTCTTC. This is translated as CASSYSELAPYNEQFF.